The subject of this entry is one T cell receptor beta chain. The antigen remains undetermined. Compared with germline, one end of the junction differs, possibly owing to a read error. As it was prepared, the TCRbeta library received unique molecular identifiers. TCRdb passed the PCR reads through MiXCR, listing each CDR3 protein once. The sample includes 440,000 or so distinct CDR3 sequences, over 40% seen only once; the top ten take roughly 27%. The record originates from a study of T-cell reconstitution after alpha-beta-depleted transplantation in children. Overall study results and limits: Several hundred graft clones that had expanded were reportedly the source of alpha-beta T cells about two months after transplant. Newly produced T cells mostly provided counts and TCRbeta diversity after one year, as hyperexpanded clones declined. TCRbeta diversity was high at day 60 in some patients (a result of surviving recipient T cells and thymic progenitors).

CDR3 length: 16 residues. CDR1 and CDR2 (germline): DFQATT, SNEGSKA (reference sequence). This rearrangement joins TRBV20-1 to TRBJ2-2; D is perhaps TRBD1 or TRBD2 (5 bases each). The clonotype was recovered from a girl aged 2 to 9 with aplastic anemia, due to receive a stem cell transplant. Source: PBMCs, taken before TCRalphabeta/CD19-depleted stem cell transplant. CDR3 residues: CCASPPGPMNTGELFF. The CDR3 region has the DNA TGCTGTGCTAGTCCCCCGGGACCCATGAACACCGGGGAGCTGTTTTTT.